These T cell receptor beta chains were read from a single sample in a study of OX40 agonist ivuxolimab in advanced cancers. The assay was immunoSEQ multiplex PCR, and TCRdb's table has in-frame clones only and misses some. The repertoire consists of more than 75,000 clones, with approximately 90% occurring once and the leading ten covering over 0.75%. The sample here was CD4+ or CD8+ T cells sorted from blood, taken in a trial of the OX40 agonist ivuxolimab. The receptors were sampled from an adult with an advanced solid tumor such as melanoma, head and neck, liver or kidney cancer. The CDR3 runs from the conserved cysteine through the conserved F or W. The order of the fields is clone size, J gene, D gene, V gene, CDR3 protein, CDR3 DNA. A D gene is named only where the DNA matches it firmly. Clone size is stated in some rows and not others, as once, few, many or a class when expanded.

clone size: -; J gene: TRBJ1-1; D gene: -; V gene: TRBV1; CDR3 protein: CTSSHRDRICMGGAFF; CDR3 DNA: TGCACCAGCAGCCATCGAGACAGGATTTGTATGGGTGGAGCTTTCTTT
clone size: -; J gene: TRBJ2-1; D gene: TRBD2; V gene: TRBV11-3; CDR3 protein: CASGKGIASGRAIDEQFF; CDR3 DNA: TGTGCCAGCGGGAAGGGGATCGCTAGCGGGAGGGCCATAGATGAGCAGTTCTTC
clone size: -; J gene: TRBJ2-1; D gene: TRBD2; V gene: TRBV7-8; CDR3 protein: CASTPQPRAWTSGRPHNEQFF; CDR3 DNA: TGTGCCAGCACCCCCCAGCCCAGGGCGTGGACTAGCGGGAGACCCCACAATGAGCAGTTCTTC
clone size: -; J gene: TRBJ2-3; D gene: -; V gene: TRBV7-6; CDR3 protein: CASSPTRWTLGDTQYF; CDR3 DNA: TGTGCCAGCAGCCCGACCCGGTGGACCCTCGGGGATACGCAGTATTTT
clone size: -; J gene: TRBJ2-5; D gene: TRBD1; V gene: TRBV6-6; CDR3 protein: CASSLQGARQETQYF; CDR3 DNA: TGTGCCAGCAGTTTACAGGGGGCTCGGCAAGAGACCCAGTACTTC
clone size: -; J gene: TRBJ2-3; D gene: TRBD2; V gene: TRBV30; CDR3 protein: CALSGRVTDTQYF; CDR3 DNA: TGTGCCCTCAGCGGGAGGGTCACAGATACGCAGTATTTT
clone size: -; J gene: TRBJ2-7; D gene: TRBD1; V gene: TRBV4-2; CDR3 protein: CASSQAPGQGYEQYF; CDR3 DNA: TGTGCCAGCAGCCAAGCTCCGGGACAGGGGTACGAGCAGTACTTC
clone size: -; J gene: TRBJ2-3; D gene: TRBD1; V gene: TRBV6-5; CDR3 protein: CASSLGGTGTDTQYF; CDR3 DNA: TGTGCCAGCAGTTTGGGCGGGACAGGGACAGATACGCAGTATTTT
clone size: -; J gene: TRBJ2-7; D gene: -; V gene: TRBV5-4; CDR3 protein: CASSSPGSYEQYF; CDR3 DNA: TGTGCCAGCAGCTCCCCGGGCTCCTACGAGCAGTACTTC
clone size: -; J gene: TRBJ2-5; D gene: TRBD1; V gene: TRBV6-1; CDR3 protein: CASSEIQGKQETQYF; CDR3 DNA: TGTGCCAGCAGTGAAATACAGGGGAAACAAGAGACCCAGTACTTC
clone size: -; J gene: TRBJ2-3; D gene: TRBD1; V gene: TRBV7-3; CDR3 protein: CASRPPGQDTDTQYF; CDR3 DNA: TGTGCCAGCAGACCTCCGGGACAGGACACAGATACGCAGTATTTT
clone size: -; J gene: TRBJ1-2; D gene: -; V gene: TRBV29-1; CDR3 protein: CSVDHLAGTPNYGYTF; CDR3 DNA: TGCAGCGTTGATCACCTGGCCGGGACACCTAACTATGGCTACACCTTC
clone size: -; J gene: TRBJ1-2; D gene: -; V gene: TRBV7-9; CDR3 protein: CASSLEVSGGYTF; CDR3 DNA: TGTGCCAGCAGCTTAGAGGTATCCGGTGGCTACACCTTC
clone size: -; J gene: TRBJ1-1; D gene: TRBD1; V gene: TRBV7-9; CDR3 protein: CASSFGTANTEAFF; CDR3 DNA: TGTGCCAGCAGCTTCGGGACAGCTAACACTGAAGCTTTCTTT
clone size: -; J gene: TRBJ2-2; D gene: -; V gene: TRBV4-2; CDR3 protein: CASSQDKIGPKELFF; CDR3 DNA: TGTGCCAGCAGCCAAGATAAAATTGGACCAAAGGAGCTGTTTTTT
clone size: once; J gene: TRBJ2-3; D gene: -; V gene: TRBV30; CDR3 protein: CAWKSSADTQYF; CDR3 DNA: TGTGCCTGGAAGAGTAGCGCAGATACGCAGTATTTT
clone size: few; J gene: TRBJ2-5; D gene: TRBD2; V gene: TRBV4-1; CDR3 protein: CASSQVERGLQETQYF; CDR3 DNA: TGCGCCAGCAGCCAAGTTGAGCGGGGACTACAAGAGACCCAGTACTTC
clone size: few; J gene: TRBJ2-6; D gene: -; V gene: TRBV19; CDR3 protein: CASSSEGPGANVLTF; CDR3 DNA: TGTGCCAGTAGTAGTGAGGGGCCTGGGGCCAACGTCCTGACTTTC
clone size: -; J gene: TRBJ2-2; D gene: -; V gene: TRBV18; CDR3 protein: CASSPLEGTGELFF; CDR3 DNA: TGTGCCAGCTCGCCACTGGAGGGCACCGGGGAGCTGTTTTTT
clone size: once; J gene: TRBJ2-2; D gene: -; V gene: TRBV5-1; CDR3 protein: CASSFAFGAGELFF; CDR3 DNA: TGCGCCAGCAGCTTCGCGTTTGGCGCCGGGGAGCTGTTTTTT
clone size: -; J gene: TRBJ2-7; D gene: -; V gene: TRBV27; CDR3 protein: CASSLGEGTYEQYF; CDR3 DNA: TGTGCCAGCAGTTTAGGTGAGGGGACCTACGAGCAGTACTTC
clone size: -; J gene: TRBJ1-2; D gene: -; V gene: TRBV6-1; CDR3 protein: CASSEAGQARGYTF; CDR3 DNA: TGTGCCAGCAGTGAAGCCGGGCAGGCCCGTGGCTACACCTTC
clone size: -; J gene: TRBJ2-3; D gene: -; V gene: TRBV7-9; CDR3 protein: CASSLLGLTTDTQYF; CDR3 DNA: TGTGCCAGCAGCTTACTCGGACTAACCACAGATACGCAGTATTTT
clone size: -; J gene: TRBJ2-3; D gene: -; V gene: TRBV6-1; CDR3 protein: CASSEAMRESDTQYF; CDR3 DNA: TGTGCCAGCAGTGAAGCGATGAGGGAATCTGATACGCAGTATTTT
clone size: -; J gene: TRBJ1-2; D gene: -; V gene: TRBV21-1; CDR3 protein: CASSKQQGNYGYTF; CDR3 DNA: TGTGCCAGCAGCAAACAGCAGGGCAACTATGGCTACACCTTC
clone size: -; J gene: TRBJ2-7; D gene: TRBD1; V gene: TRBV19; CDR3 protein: CASSPPTGNEQYF; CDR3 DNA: TGTGCCAGTAGTCCACCGACAGGGAACGAGCAGTACTTC
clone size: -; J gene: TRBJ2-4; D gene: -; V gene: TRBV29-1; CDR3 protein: CSVVGLGGLAKNIQYF; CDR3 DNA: TGCAGCGTTGTGGGCCTGGGGGGACTAGCCAAAAACATTCAGTACTTC
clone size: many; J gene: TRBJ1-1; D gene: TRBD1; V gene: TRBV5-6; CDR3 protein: CASSFLQGGVLGEAFF; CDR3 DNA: TGTGCCAGCAGCTTCCTTCAGGGGGGTGTCCTCGGTGAAGCTTTCTTT
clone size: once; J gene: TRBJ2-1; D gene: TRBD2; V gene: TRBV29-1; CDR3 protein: CSVGESSGNEQFF; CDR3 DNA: TGCAGCGTTGGGGAGTCTAGCGGCAATGAGCAGTTCTTC
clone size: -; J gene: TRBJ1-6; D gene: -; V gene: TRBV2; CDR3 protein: CASSAVKLYNSPLHF; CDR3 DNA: TGTGCCAGCAGCGCCGTGAAGCTCTATAATTCACCCCTCCACTTT
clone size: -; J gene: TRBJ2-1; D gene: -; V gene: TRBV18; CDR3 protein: CASSSATGVNNEQFF; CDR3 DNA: TGTGCCAGCTCATCGGCAACGGGAGTGAACAATGAGCAGTTCTTC
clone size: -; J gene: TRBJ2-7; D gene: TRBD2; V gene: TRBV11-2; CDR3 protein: CASSLEVFGRRYEQYF; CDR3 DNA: TGTGCCAGCAGCTTAGAGGTATTCGGGAGGAGGTACGAGCAGTACTTC
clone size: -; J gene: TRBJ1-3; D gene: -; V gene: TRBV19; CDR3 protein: CASSLDTSPNSGNTIYF; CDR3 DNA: TGTGCCAGTAGTTTGGATACAAGTCCCAACTCTGGAAACACCATATATTTT